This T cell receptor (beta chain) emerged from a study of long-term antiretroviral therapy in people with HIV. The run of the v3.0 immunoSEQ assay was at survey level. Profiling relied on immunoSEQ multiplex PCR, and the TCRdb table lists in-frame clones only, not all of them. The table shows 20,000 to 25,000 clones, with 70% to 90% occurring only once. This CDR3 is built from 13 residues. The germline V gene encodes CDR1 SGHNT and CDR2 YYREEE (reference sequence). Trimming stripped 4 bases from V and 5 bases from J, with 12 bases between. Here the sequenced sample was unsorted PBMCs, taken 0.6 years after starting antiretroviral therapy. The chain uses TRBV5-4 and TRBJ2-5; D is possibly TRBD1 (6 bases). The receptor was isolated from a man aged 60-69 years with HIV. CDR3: CASSLGGEETQYF. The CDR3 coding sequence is TGTGCCAGCAGCCTAGGGGGAGAGGAGACCCAGTACTTC.